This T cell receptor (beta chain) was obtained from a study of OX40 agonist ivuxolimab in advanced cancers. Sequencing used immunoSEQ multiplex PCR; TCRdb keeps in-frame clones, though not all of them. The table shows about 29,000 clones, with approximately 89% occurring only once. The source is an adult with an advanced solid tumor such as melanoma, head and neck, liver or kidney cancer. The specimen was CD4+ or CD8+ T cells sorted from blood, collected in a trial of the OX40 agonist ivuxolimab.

The CDR3 DNA sequence: TGTGCCAGCAGCCCGTGGGACAGGGCGAACACTGAAGCTTTCTTT. It is translated as CASSPWDRANTEAFF. V usage is TRBV7-2 and J usage is TRBJ1-1, with TRBD1 matching over 9 bases. CDR3 length: 15 amino acids. Germline-derived CDR1 and CDR2 are SGHTA and FQGNSA. Trimming took 5 bases from V and 1 from J; bases not matched to a gene: 5.